The TCR beta chain under discussion was sequenced for a study of cytomegalovirus exposure and HLA in healthy donors (dated by TCRdb to 2016 to 2017). Turning to the overall study: In an earlier analysis of under 600 of the donors, about 270 Gb of sequence data and 117 million unique TCR beta sequences from 150 million to 200 million T cells were reported. An early release covering around 630 HLA-typed donors comprised around 300 gigabases of sequencing data and around 80 million unique TCR sequences. In a later genetic analysis, genome-wide SNP genotypes for about three fifths of the roughly 670 donors were used, and that subset was treated as a discovery cohort. Besides the first cohort of some 670 subjects, a separate validation cohort made up of around 120 different subjects was used. In the later analysis, no new phenotypic data were used to find candidate immune exposures; instead, reliance was placed on TCR beta sequences and their occurrence across donors. Across some 400 genotyped donors of the cohort, an average of about 250,000 unique TCR beta nucleotide sequences per donor were sequenced, and 15% to 20% of those sequences were non-productive. An earlier analysis of some 500 of the donors applied high-throughput TCR beta sequencing to assess whether each TCR beta V gene segment acted as functional or pseudogenic. The study combined high-throughput TCR immunosequencing, statistical association of individual TCRs with disease status, and machine learning to predict cytomegalovirus infection status. Donor age, sex, ethnicity and CMV serostatus were collected together with the repertoire data. The aim of the study was to test whether cataloging public T cell receptors could identify signatures of past pathogen exposure. In a later analysis, previously published TCR beta repertoires from more than 500 donors were re-analyzed and high-resolution HLA genotyping was added so that TCR occurrence patterns could be studied. The number of typed donors differed by locus: about 620-640 for A, B, C, DRB1 and DQB1; some 540 for DQA1; 606 for DPA1; and roughly 470 for DPB1. HLA typing included class I and class II loci at four-digit resolution. The genetic ancestry cluster associated with self-reported Caucasian donors included 81% of the roughly 390 genotyped donors. Every repertoire in the discovery cohort had been generated on one and the same sequencing platform. The study used immunosequencing to profile the T cell repertoires of about 670 subjects and linked those repertoires to cytomegalovirus serostatus. Because of strong linkage in the cohort, a few DR-DQ haplotypes were treated as single units for association and clustering. Paper-wide results and their limitations: The presence/absence analyses assumed that sequencing depth was roughly uniform across donors, and that assumption may not be true. In a later analysis, TCR association rates were found to vary across HLA loci, with the most associated TCRs seen for DRB1 alleles and the fewest for HLA-C alleles. HLA typing was unavailable for some donors at each locus, so association tests used only the typed subset. A later genetic analysis reported fewer N-insertions in productive TCRs among donors in an Asian-associated ancestry cluster than the roughly 700-donor mean. This cohort had only TCR beta chains sequenced, and the lack of alpha or paired-chain data limited which features could be detected. A later analysis found that most CMV-associated TCR beta chains appeared HLA-restricted, with HLA associations seemingly driven largely by CMV exposure. A total of roughly 160 TCR beta chains were listed by the study as associated with cytomegalovirus. A later analysis found that HLA-associated TCR beta chains were more clonally expanded and had lower generation probabilities than equally common non-associated chains. Most TCR sequences were seen in very few donors, while some public TCRs were found in many individuals. For the cohort, immune exposure information was limited to CMV serostatus. In vitro tests confirmed that a few of the cytomegalovirus-associated TCR beta chains recognize cytomegalovirus antigens. In an earlier analysis of approximately 590 of the donors, most TCR beta V segments appeared in productive rearrangements about 90% or about 30% of the time, broadly matching IMGT annotations. The authors suggested that the approach could potentially be generalized to other disease states and immunological phenotypes. In both the original and validation cohorts, the classifier was reported to diagnose cytomegalovirus status with high specificity and sensitivity. A cluster of highly shared sequence variants was judged likely to be a technical artifact of the sequencing pipeline. Linkage disequilibrium might explain the correlated functional status among segregating V segments, but an unknown experimental factor could not be ruled out. Fewer than 20 rarely observed V segments, including chromosome 9 orphons, were excluded from the earlier analysis of several hundred of the donors because counts were too low. Strong co-occurrence of HLA alleles, especially DR and DQ, made assigning TCR associations to individual alleles difficult. A later analysis reported that several top co-occurrence clusters appeared linked to parvovirus B19, influenza, CMV and Epstein-Barr virus. In a later analysis, some 18,000 TCR beta sequences were associated with specific HLA alleles at a false discovery rate of 0.05. A further reported finding was that TCR beta sequences accurately predicted the HLA-A and HLA-B alleles for most subjects in the first cohort. In a later genetic analysis, a missense DCLRE1C variant was associated with V-gene and J-gene trimming of TCR beta chains, and the association was replicated in an independent cohort.

The library was produced with the immunoSEQ multiplex PCR assay. For the multiplex PCR, a mixture combining 60 forward primers for TCR Vbeta segments and 13 reverse primers for TCR Jbeta segments was used. The CDR3 region of rearranged TCR beta genes was amplified from genomic DNA with a multiplex PCR assay. Amplified TCR beta libraries were sequenced as 87-base-pair reads on the Illumina HiSeq System. In the original analysis: In a later analysis, some 80 million unique TCR beta chains were counted across the approximately 620 repertoires, and approximately 9.9 million of these chains were shared by at least two donors. Raw reads were error-corrected and collapsed into unique sequences with a nearest-neighbor algorithm that merged closely related sequences to remove PCR and sequencing errors. Alignment of CDR3 sequences to IMGT reference sequences was used to assign V, D and J gene segments. For a sequence to be retained, at least a six-nucleotide match to both a V gene segment and a J gene segment was required. A rearrangement counted as productive if the CDR3 had no stop codons and remained in frame with V and J, and every other rearrangement counted as non-productive. CDR3 was defined according to IMGT convention as the region running from the second conserved V-encoded cysteine to the conserved J-encoded phenylalanine. The earlier analysis of fewer than 750 of the donors excluded sequences that lacked an unambiguous match to a single V gene segment. In an earlier analysis of approximately 610 of the donors, V segments were called functional above 56.7% productive rearrangements and were called segregating when the between-donor standard deviation exceeded 5%. A statistical classification framework was developed to diagnose cytomegalovirus status using the catalog of TCR beta chain sequences. In a later analysis, TCR nucleotide sequences were compared against IMGT/GENE-DB human TR gene sequences so that V and J genes could be assigned. Using the TCRdist pipeline, a later analysis assigned CDR3 sequences along with most-parsimonious VDJ recombination scenarios. In a later analysis, each TCR beta chain was defined by its CDR3 amino acid sequence together with its V-gene family, and reads lacking a unique V-gene family were excluded. A later analysis removed 550 to 650 highly shared, low-generation-probability nucleotide sequences to deal with suspected cross-contamination and a sequencing artifact. In a later analysis, a clonal expansion index for each public chain was calculated from normalized within-repertoire ranks of inferred template counts. Generation probabilities in a later analysis came from a VDJ recombination model fitted to out-of-frame rearrangements, and those results were checked against IGoR. In a later analysis, TCR-TCR, TCR-HLA and TCR-CMV co-occurrence was scored with hypergeometric tests, and a repertoire-size bias correction was applied to TCR pairs. To estimate false discovery rates, a later analysis permuted the HLA or CMV assignments 20 times. In a later analysis, co-occurring TCRs were grouped using DBSCAN, and TCRdist sequence similarity was added for clustering within HLA-allele-positive subsets. Repertoires with fewer than 30,000 or more than 120,000 public chains, plus five repertoires with anomalous nucleotide sharing, were excluded from co-occurrence clustering. TCRdb obtained this table from immuneACCESS and retained in-frame rearrangements with V and J assigned. These tables miss some clones; where compared with another copy, unresolved V genes account for less than half of the shortfall, and the remainder is unexplained. V and J calls and clone size follow that table, whereas D and trimming were derived from the DNA. In this sample the table shows roughly 140,000 clones, over 60% of which occur a single time. Less than 3.5% of the sample is in the top ten clones.

The cohort comprised several hundred healthy bone marrow donors. At the time of sampling, all cohort members were nominally healthy, though unrecorded immune exposures were likely present. The donor was CMV seropositive and belonged to the group of a few hundred seropositive cohort members. Each donor provided a peripheral blood sample, and peripheral blood mononuclear cells were used for TCR beta sequencing. The Qiagen DNeasy Blood Extraction Kit was used to extract genomic DNA from the blood cell samples. This clone was counted a few times. It lacks a known antigen. No much larger clonotype is one base removed from it; base qualities were not supplied. The sequenced material came from PBMCs. The clonotype comes from a woman aged 30 to 39 in good health and CMV-seropositive.

CDR3 protein: CASSTPPGQGMNTEAFF. The bases are TGTGCCAGCAGCACCCCTCCCGGACAGGGAATGAACACTGAAGCTTTCTTT. The V and J genes are TRBV9 and TRBJ1-1; TRBD1 aligns with 8 central bases. The CDR3 holds 17 amino acids from the cysteine to the phenylalanine. Kept here is only the CDR3 DNA, which spans 51 bases and is read in frame from base 1. Taken from the germline V gene, the CDR1 and CDR2 loops are SGDLS and YYNGEE. The junction shows trimming of 4 bases on V and 0 bases on J, and the gene matches do not reach 11 bases of it.